A selection of T cell receptor beta chains follows, all from one sample in a study of human T cells and chemical hapten exposure. TCRdb reanalysed the RACE reads using MiXCR and keeps one entry per CDR3 protein. The sample comprises about 70,000 distinct CDR3 sequences, about 8% of which are singletons, and under 3.5% rests with the top ten. The sample consisted of whole blood, taken in connection with sensitization to the hapten diphenylcyclopropenone (DPC). These receptors came from a woman in her forties or fifties with alopecia areata. Some clones in this sample may be carry-over from other donors' samples. Each CDR3 is given with its conserved first and last residue. The order of the fields is D gene, clone size, J gene, V gene, CDR3 DNA, CDR3 protein. The D gene is left open where the match is weak. Size is omitted from some rows. Given values are once, few, many or a class for expanded clones.

D: TRBD1
size: few
J: TRBJ1-1
V: TRBV4-3
DNA: TGCGCCAGCAGCCAAGACCGACAGGGAACTGTCGTAAGGGCTGAAGCTTTCTTT
CDR3: CASSQDRQGTVVRAEAFF

D: TRBD1
size: -
J: TRBJ2-5
V: TRBV5-4
DNA: TGTGCCAGCAGCTCGGGACAGCAAGAGACCCAGTACTTC
CDR3: CASSSGQQETQYF

D: TRBD2
size: -
J: TRBJ2-1
V: TRBV9
DNA: TGTGCCAGCAGCGTACTACTAGCGGGGGGAATCAATGAGCAGTTCTTC
CDR3: CASSVLLAGGINEQFF

D: TRBD1
size: -
J: TRBJ1-1
V: TRBV5-1
DNA: TGCGCCAGCAGCTTGATGGGACAGGGAGACACTGAAGCTTTCTTT
CDR3: CASSLMGQGDTEAFF

D: -
size: few
J: TRBJ2-7
V: TRBV4-1
DNA: TGCGCCAGCAGCCCTGGGACACTCGCCTACGAGCAGTACTTC
CDR3: CASSPGTLAYEQYF

D: TRBD2
size: -
J: TRBJ2-7
V: TRBV5-1
DNA: TGCGCCAGCAGCTTGGGACTAGCGGGAGGCAACTACGAGCAGTACTTC
CDR3: CASSLGLAGGNYEQYF

D: -
size: few
J: TRBJ1-2
V: TRBV7-2
DNA: TGTGCCAGCAGCCTCCGGGACGGCAACTATGGCTACACCTTC
CDR3: CASSLRDGNYGYTF

D: -
size: few
J: TRBJ2-1
V: TRBV24-1
DNA: TGTGCCACCAGTGATTCGACGGGCAGCTCCTACAATGAGCAGTTCTTC
CDR3: CATSDSTGSSYNEQFF

D: -
size: few
J: TRBJ2-7
V: TRBV2
DNA: TGTGCCAGCAGGGAGGACGGAAACTCCTACGAGCAGTACTTC
CDR3: CASREDGNSYEQYF

D: -
size: few
J: TRBJ1-1
V: TRBV4-2
DNA: TGTGCCAGCAGCCACCCACAGGGATCGGACACTGAAGCTTTCTTT
CDR3: CASSHPQGSDTEAFF

D: -
size: -
J: TRBJ1-4
V: TRBV29-1
DNA: TGCAGCGCCGCGAGGACAGATACTTATGAAAAACTGTTTTTT
CDR3: CSAARTDTYEKLFF

D: -
size: -
J: TRBJ2-6
V: TRBV10-3
DNA: TGTGCCATTAGACCCCCCTCTGGGGCCAACGTCCTGACTTTC
CDR3: CAIRPPSGANVLTF

D: TRBD2
size: -
J: TRBJ2-7
V: TRBV29-1
DNA: TGCAGCGTTGGGGACTACCACGAGCAGTACTTC
CDR3: CSVGDYHEQYF

D: TRBD1
size: -
J: TRBJ2-3
V: TRBV5-1
DNA: TGCGCCAGCAGATCAGAGGGGGCATCAGATACGCAGTATTTT
CDR3: CASRSEGASDTQYF

D: -
size: -
J: TRBJ2-3
V: TRBV5-6
DNA: TGTGCCAGCAGCGGCAGGCTTGGGGATACGCAGTATTTT
CDR3: CASSGRLGDTQYF

D: -
size: few
J: TRBJ1-2
V: TRBV28
DNA: TGTGCCAGCAGTTTTTGGACAGATGGCTACACCTTC
CDR3: CASSFWTDGYTF

D: -
size: few
J: TRBJ1-5
V: TRBV30
DNA: TGTGCCTGGCAAAATACATATAGCAATCAGCCCCAGCATTTT
CDR3: CAWQNTYSNQPQHF

D: -
size: few
J: TRBJ2-3
V: TRBV7-9
DNA: TGTGCCAGCAGTTTTGAGGGTCCCACAGATACGCAGTATTTT
CDR3: CASSFEGPTDTQYF

D: -
size: few
J: TRBJ1-1
V: TRBV18
DNA: TGTGCCAGCTCACTCTTCACAAGGGACACTGAAGCTTTCTTT
CDR3: CASSLFTRDTEAFF

D: -
size: many
J: TRBJ2-3
V: TRBV6-2/TRBV6-3
DNA: TGTGCCAGCAGTTCAGGCGGGACGACAGATACGCAGTATTTT
CDR3: CASSSGGTTDTQYF

D: TRBD1
size: few
J: TRBJ2-7
V: TRBV6-6
DNA: TGTGCCAGCAGTCCCCTTGGGACAGGGGAAAGCTCCTACGAGCAGTACTTC
CDR3: CASSPLGTGESSYEQYF

D: -
size: few
J: TRBJ2-1
V: TRBV5-1
DNA: TGCGCCAGCGCCTACGGGGGCCTAGGGAGTGAGCAGTTCTTC
CDR3: CASAYGGLGSEQFF

D: TRBD1
size: few
J: TRBJ1-1
V: TRBV12-3/TRBV12-4
DNA: TGTGCCAGCAGTTTAGCGGGGCAGGGGGCTGAAGCTTTCTTT
CDR3: CASSLAGQGAEAFF